This TCR beta chain was found in a study of cytotoxic CD8 clonotypes in ibrutinib-treated CLL. Study context: Complete response was seen in 2 patients and partial in around 24; some 12 progressed and some 14 stayed remitted after a median roughly six years. Whole-study results and caveats: Stable or contracted on treatment, public clonotypes were also uncommon. Upon ibrutinib response clonality rose, and upon progression it fell back toward baseline. Sampling times (in sustained-remission versus progressing patients) were not the same.

Points on this clone: What it recognizes is unknown.

This table comes from immunoSEQ multiplex PCR, and its TCRdb copy is limited to in-frame clones, with some not included. The sample yields 50,000 to 60,000 clones, approximately 82% seen once. V was trimmed by 0 bases and J by 3 bases, leaving 10 bases between them. Germline V gene sequence: CDR1 SGDLS, CDR2 YYNGEE. The CDR3 is 15 residues long. The chain carries TRBV9 and TRBJ2-1, with D tentatively TRBD2 (5 bases). The TCR was taken from a human donor with chronic lymphocytic leukemia. Material: PBMCs, obtained after 24 months of ibrutinib treatment. CDR3 in amino acids: CASSVEASSYNEQFF. The CDR3 DNA follows: TGTGCCAGCAGCGTAGAGGCTAGCAGCTACAATGAGCAGTTCTTC.